This T cell receptor (beta chain) was obtained from a study of CD8+ T cells in alopecia areata. Comments on this clone: In the same sample, other DNA sequences code for this CDR3.

Extraction and reverse transcription of RNA yielded cDNA as the sequencing template. Sequencing used immunoSEQ multiplex PCR; TCRdb keeps in-frame clones, though not all of them. The sample lists 93,000 or so clones, just over 85% occurring once. Noted treatment: oral pan-JAK inhibitor, 5-10 mg twice daily. Trimming took 1 base from V and 1 from J, leaving 3 bases between them. This CDR3 contains 12 residues. CDR1 and CDR2 from the germline V gene are SQVTM and ANQGSEA. The V and J genes are TRBV29-1 and TRBJ2-3; D unresolved. This material consisted of CD8+ T cells sorted from blood, taken at approximately week 31, from a patient treated with tofacitinib. The sequence was obtained from a human donor with alopecia areata. CDR3 region: CSVEGGTDTQYF. The CDR3 coding sequence is TGCAGCGTTGAAGGGGGCACAGATACGCAGTATTTT.